Presented here are 31 T cell receptor beta chains from one specimen sequenced in a study of cytomegalovirus exposure and HLA in healthy donors. The PCR used 60 Vbeta and 13 Jbeta primers. Profiled with immunoSEQ multiplex PCR; TCRdb holds only in-frame clones, not every one. The data show 130,000 to 150,000 clones, around 79% seen once. The sample consisted of PBMCs. The receptor set was obtained from a male donor in good health and CMV-seronegative.

The chain combines TRBV27 with TRBJ2-6; TRBD1 aligns across 8 bases. The length of the CDR3 is 16 residues. Trimming took 6 bases from V and 4 from J; bases not matched to a gene: 8. The germline CDR1 and CDR2 sequences are MNHEY and SMNVEV (reference sequence). CDR3 sequence: CASSPDRVSGANVLTF. The CDR3 DNA reads as TGTGCCAGCAGCCCGGACAGGGTATCCGGGGCCAACGTCCTGACTTTC.

V is TRBV7-9 and J is TRBJ2-7; D is uncertain. This CDR3 has 16 amino acids. Trimming stripped 5 bases from V and 1 base from J, with 18 bases between. Per germline, CDR1 SEHNR and CDR2 FQNEAQ (reference sequence). This CDR3 is CASSESLLPDSYEQYF. The CDR3 nucleotides read TGTGCCAGCAGCGAATCGCTACTCCCCGATTCCTACGAGCAGTACTTC.

The rearrangement joins TRBV5-4 to TRBJ2-5; the D gene is possibly TRBD1 (6 bases). The CDR3 spans 15 residues. Germline CDR1 and CDR2: SGHNT and YYREEE (reference sequence). Between the trimmed V and J ends, which lost 0 bases and 1 base, there was a span of 10 bases. The CDR3 nucleotides are TGTGCCAGCAGCTTGGTCCCAGGGGTCCAAGAGACCCAGTACTTC. Amino acids: CASSLVPGVQETQYF.

This rearrangement joins TRBV10-1 to TRBJ1-2; D is possibly TRBD1 (6 bases). The CDR3 is 13 residues long. Germline CDR1 reads WNHNN; CDR2 reads SYGVQD (reference sequence). V was clipped by 2 bases and J by 8 bases, with 12 bases between them. The CDR3 here is CASSEAQGRGYTF. DNA for the CDR3: TGCGCCAGCAGTGAGGCCCAGGGGCGAGGCTACACCTTC.

This chain links TRBV11-1 with TRBJ2-1; 12 bases fit TRBD2. Germline V lookup: CDR1 SGHAT, CDR2 FQDESV (reference sequence). The CDR3 sequence is 16 residues long. V gave up 5 bases and J gave up 4 bases; unmatched junction bases: 6. The CDR3 here is CASSQLGLAGYNEQFF. CDR3 nucleotide sequence: TGTGCCAGCAGCCAACTTGGACTAGCGGGGTACAATGAGCAGTTCTTC.

This clone was observed a handful of times. The chain uses TRBV5-1 and TRBJ2-7, with D unclear. The CDR3 length is 12 residues. The V end was cut by 0 bases, the J end by 3 bases, with 4 bases between. Germline CDR1 and CDR2: SGHRS and YFSETQ. The CDR3 DNA sequence: TGCGCCAGCAGCTTGGATATCTACGAGCAGTACTTC. This codes for CASSLDIYEQYF.

The rearrangement joins TRBV30 to TRBJ2-5; D perhaps matches TRBD2 (6 bases). CDR1 is GTSNPN and CDR2 is SVGIG in the germline V gene (reference sequence). V lost 0 bases, J lost 4 bases, and 9 bases lay in between. CDR3 length equals 13 residues. The CDR3 loop is CAWSVGTPETQYF. In DNA form, the CDR3 reads TGTGCCTGGAGTGTGGGGACTCCAGAGACCCAGTACTTC.

This clone was counted only a few times. This sequence joins TRBV27 and TRBJ1-4, with unresolved D. Germline V lookup: CDR1 MNHEY, CDR2 SMNVEV (reference sequence). Deletions cut 7 bases from V and 12 bases from J, with 18 bases between. This CDR3 has 13 amino acids. The CDR3 nucleotides read TGTGCCAGCATGAGAAGCCTTTCAACAGAACTGTTTTTT. This encodes CASMRSLSTELFF.

This clone has more than one count but fewer than ten. The chain uses TRBV4-3 and TRBJ2-5; 11 nucleotides line up with TRBD2. The germline V gene has CDR1 LGHNA and CDR2 YSLEER. The CDR3 sequence is 19 residues long. V shed 4 bases and J 4 bases; nucleotides not matched to a gene: 17. The CDR3: CASSPTLTIAGGLRETQYF. As DNA, the CDR3 is TGCGCCAGCAGCCCCACGTTGACAATAGCGGGGGGGCTTCGAGAGACCCAGTACTTC.

The DNA of the CDR3 is TGCAGCGGGGAGGGGGGACTAGCGTTTTCCGGGGAGCTGTTTTTT. Amino acids: CSGEGGLAFSGELFF. The chain recombines TRBV29-1 with TRBJ2-2, with TRBD2 matching over 10 bases. Trimming took 7 bases from V and 6 from J; bases not matched to a gene: 11. The CDR3 totals 15 residues. Germline loops: CDR1 SQVTM, CDR2 ANQGSEA.

This chain uses TRBV18 with TRBJ2-7, with a weak D call TRBD2 (5 bases). The CDR3 loop spans 13 amino acids. Germline CDR1 and CDR2: KGHSH and LQKENI. Between the trimmed V and J ends, which lost 3 bases and 5 bases, there was a span of 11 bases. CDR3 sequence: CASSPPAGDEQYF. DNA of the CDR3: TGTGCCAGCTCACCGCCCGCGGGCGACGAGCAGTACTTC.

CDR3 DNA: TGTGCCATCCTCCGACGGGAGAACAACGGAAACACCATATATTTT. It codes for CAILRRENNGNTIYF. The rearrangement joins TRBV11-2 to TRBJ1-3; D is undetermined. Germline V lookup: CDR1 SGHAT, CDR2 FQNNGV. Trimming stripped 10 bases from V and 4 bases from J, with 20 bases between. This CDR3 is 15 amino acids long.

This clone was counted a single time. V and J are TRBV27 and TRBJ2-2, with 8 bases lining up with TRBD1. This CDR3 comprises 19 residues. Germline V gene sequence: CDR1 MNHEY, CDR2 SMNVEV (reference sequence). V trimming: 2 bases; J trimming: 3 bases; junction bases outside the gene matches: 14. The CDR3 loop is CASSLVGIGQGGYTGELFF. Here the CDR3 DNA reads TGTGCCAGCAGTTTAGTGGGGATAGGACAGGGCGGTTACACCGGGGAGCTGTTTTTT.

Comments on this clone: The junction differs from germline at one of its ends, possibly a read error. V is TRBV7-8 and J is TRBJ2-7, with TRBD2 matching over 10 bases. The CDR3 contains 15 residues. Per germline, CDR1 SGHVS and CDR2 FQNEAQ. CDR3 coding DNA: TGTCCCAGCAGCACCGATCTAGCGGGGGTTTACGAGCAGTACTTC. Encoded protein: CPSSTDLAGVYEQYF.

In DNA form, the CDR3 reads TGCGCCAGCAGCTTGTCTTCAGATACAGGGCCAATCTCCTACGAGCAGTACTTC. This sequence encodes CASSLSSDTGPISYEQYF. The genes are TRBV5-1 and TRBJ2-7; perhaps TRBD1 as D (6 bases). The CDR3 loop spans 18 amino acids. Germline CDR1 SGHRS, CDR2 YFSETQ. The ends were cut back, 1 base at V and 0 bases at J, with 20 bases in the middle. The variable domain in full, with the rest retrieved from reference TRBV5-1 and TRBJ2-7, is KAGVTQTPRYLIKTRGQQVTLSCSPISGHRSVSWYQQTPGQGLQFLFEYFSETQRNKGNFPGRFSGRQFSNSRSEMNVSTLELGDSALYLCASSLSSDTGPISYEQYFGPGTRLTVT.

This sequence joins TRBV7-6 and TRBJ2-2; TRBD2 aligns across 8 bases. The CDR3 loop spans 15 amino acids. CDR1 is SGHVS and CDR2 is FNYEAQ in the germline V gene. Germline trimming cut 4 bases from V and 8 bases from J; bases unmatched to any gene: 9. CDR3 coding DNA: TGTGCCAGCAGCTCACTAGCGGATTGGCTGGGGGAGCTGTTTTTT. Its protein product is CASSSLADWLGELFF. The whole variable domain, filled in from reference TRBV7-6 and TRBJ2-2, reads GAGVSQSPRYKVTKRGQDVALRCDPISGHVSLYWYRQALGQGPEFLTYFNYEAQQDKSGLPNDRFSAERPEGSISTLTIQRTEQRDSAMYRCASSSLADWLGELFFGEGSRLTVL.

The rearrangement links TRBV7-3 to TRBJ1-1, with D maybe TRBD1 (5 bases). This CDR3 spans 17 amino acids. Germline values: CDR1 SGHTA, CDR2 FQGTGA. V was trimmed by 5 bases and J by 1 base, leaving 20 bases between them. CDR3 region: CASSPVGFGAPNTEAFF. Written as DNA, the CDR3 is TGTGCCAGCAGCCCTGTTGGCTTTGGGGCCCCGAACACTGAAGCTTTCTTT.

This rearrangement joins TRBV27 to TRBJ1-5, with 7 bases matching TRBD1. V lost 5 bases to trimming and J lost 3 bases; unmatched junction nucleotides: 4. CDR1 is MNHEY and CDR2 is SMNVEV in the germline V gene (reference sequence). The CDR3 has 14 amino acids. The CDR3 DNA reads TGTGCCAGCAGTCCTGGGACAGTCAATCAGCCCCAGCATTTT. It yields the protein CASSPGTVNQPQHF.

The chain couples TRBV9 to TRBJ2-2; 9 bases map to TRBD2. Trimming cost V 7 bases and J 7 bases; bases outside gene matches: 11. The CDR3 has 15 residues. The germline gives CDR1 SGDLS, CDR2 YYNGEE. The CDR3 spells CASAFAGGPSGELFF. CDR3 coding DNA: TGTGCCAGCGCCTTTGCGGGAGGGCCGAGCGGGGAGCTGTTTTTT.

This clone has just one count. The chain is built from TRBV18 and TRBJ2-5; TRBD1 is a possible D gene (6 bases). Germline V gene data show CDR1 as KGHSH and CDR2 as LQKENI. The length of the CDR3 is 15 residues. V was clipped by 3 bases and J by 4 bases, with 15 bases between them. CDR3 in amino acids: CASSPLTGYGETQYF. The CDR3 DNA sequence: TGTGCCAGCTCACCGTTAACAGGGTACGGAGAGACCCAGTACTTC.

This chain joins TRBV13 and TRBJ1-2; 9 positions agree with TRBD1. Looked up from germline, CDR1 is PRHDT and CDR2 is FYEKMQ (reference sequence). The CDR3 covers 17 residues. V dropped 5 bases and J dropped 5; count of bases not matched to a gene: 15. In nucleotides, the CDR3 is TGTGCCAGCAGCATTTTCCCGGGACAGGGAGAAGCATATGGCTACACCTTC. Translation: CASSIFPGQGEAYGYTF.

The chain joins TRBV4-1 to TRBJ1-1; the match to TRBD1 covers 9 bases. CDR1 and CDR2 from the germline V gene are MGHRA and YSYEKL. The trim removed 5 bases at V and 4 bases at J, leaving 8 bases unmatched. The length of the CDR3 is 15 residues. CDR3 sequence: CASSKRQGGVTEAFF. The CDR3 DNA reads TGCGCCAGCAGCAAACGACAGGGGGGTGTCACTGAAGCTTTCTTT.

The genes are TRBV5-4 and TRBJ1-3; D is ambiguous. Germline loops: CDR1 SGHNT, CDR2 YYREEE (reference sequence). Trimming removed 3 bases from V and 0 bases from J, with 10 bases in between. CDR3 size: 15 residues. The CDR3 spells CASSSTAGSGNTIYF. The CDR3 DNA sequence: TGTGCCAGCAGCTCAACAGCCGGCTCTGGAAACACCATATATTTT.

This clone was counted once. V and J are TRBV6-5 and TRBJ2-1; no firm D call. Trimming stripped 5 bases from V and 8 bases from J, with 10 bases between. The CDR3 has 12 amino acids. From germline, CDR1 is MNHEY and CDR2 SVGAGI. The CDR3 sequence is CASSQVPDEQFF. The CDR3 DNA sequence: TGTGCCAGCAGTCAGGTCCCCGATGAGCAGTTCTTC.

The V gene is TRBV9, the J gene TRBJ1-1; D is possibly TRBD1 (6 bases). The V and J ends lost 3 bases and 4 bases respectively, with 16 bases between them. CDR3 length equals 15 residues. The germline V gene encodes CDR1 SGDLS and CDR2 YYNGEE. The CDR3 protein is CASSAHLRGGTEAFF. The CDR3 nucleotides read TGTGCCAGCAGCGCTCACCTGAGGGGGGGCACTGAAGCTTTCTTT.

This clone was seen a handful of times. The chain couples TRBV21-1 to TRBJ1-1. TRBV21-1 is flagged as a pseudogene. The CDR3 covers 13 residues. CDR3 in amino acids: CASSCGVVTEAFF. CDR3 bases: TGTGCCAGCAGCTGCGGGGTCGTGACTGAAGCTTTCTTT.

This chain links TRBV7-9 with TRBJ1-1; tentative D call: TRBD1 (6 bases). Germline assignment: CDR1 SEHNR and CDR2 FQNEAQ (reference sequence). Between the trimmed V and J ends, which lost 7 bases and 5 bases, there was a span of 20 bases. This CDR3 region has 15 residues. CDR3 in DNA: TGTGCCAGCACCATGGAGGGGGGGAACAAAACTGAAGCTTTCTTT. Amino acid sequence: CASTMEGGNKTEAFF.

The table lists this clone with a few counts. CDR3 nucleotides: TGTGCCAGCGGAACCGGAGGGATGAATGAGCAGTTCTTC. Translating gives CASGTGGMNEQFF. The chain joins TRBV25-1 to TRBJ2-1; possibly TRBD2 for D (6 bases). Germline assignment: CDR1 MGHDK and CDR2 SYGVNS. Trimming shortened V by 8 bases and J by 7 bases, and 15 bases separated the two germline ends. This CDR3 is built from 13 residues.

The chain uses TRBV14 and TRBJ1-1, with D unclear. Germline V gives CDR1 SGHDN, CDR2 FVKESK. This CDR3 is built from 15 residues. V gave up 0 bases and J gave up 6 bases, with 14 bases separating them. CDR3 protein: CASSQDERWKAEAFF. In DNA form, the CDR3 reads TGTGCCAGCAGCCAAGATGAGAGGTGGAAAGCTGAAGCTTTCTTT.

The count of this clone is one. The chain carries TRBV6-6 and TRBJ2-5; TRBD2 aligns across 8 bases. The V gene end was trimmed by 2 bases and the J gene end by 4 bases; junction bases not matched to a gene: 0. Germline V gives CDR1 MNHNY, CDR2 SVGAGI (reference sequence). This CDR3 contains 13 residues. The CDR3 DNA reads TGTGCCAGCAGTTACCGGGGGGGAGAGACCCAGTACTTC. Its protein is CASSYRGGETQYF.

This clone was picked up a small number of times. The chain carries TRBV7-8 and TRBJ2-7; 10 bases are a match to TRBD2. Looked up from germline, CDR1 is SGHVS and CDR2 is FQNEAQ. V shed 6 bases, J shed 5 bases, and the junction held 4 bases outside the gene matches. The CDR3 has 13 residues. The CDR3 sequence: CASREAGGDEQYF. The CDR3 nucleotides are TGTGCCAGCAGAGAAGCGGGAGGGGACGAGCAGTACTTC.